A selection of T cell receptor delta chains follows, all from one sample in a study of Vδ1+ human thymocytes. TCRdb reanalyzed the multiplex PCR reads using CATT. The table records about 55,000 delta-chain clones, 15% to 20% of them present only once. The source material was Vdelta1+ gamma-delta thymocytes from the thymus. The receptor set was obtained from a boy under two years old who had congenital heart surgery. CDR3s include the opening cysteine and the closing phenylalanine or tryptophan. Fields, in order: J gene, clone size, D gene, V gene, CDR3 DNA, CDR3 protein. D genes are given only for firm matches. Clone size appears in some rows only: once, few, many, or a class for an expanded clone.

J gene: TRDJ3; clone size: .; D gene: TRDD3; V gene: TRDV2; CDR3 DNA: TGTGCCTGTGACCTCCTGGGGGGCTCGTCCTGGGACACCCGACAGATGTTTTTC; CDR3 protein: CACDLLGGSSWDTRQMFF
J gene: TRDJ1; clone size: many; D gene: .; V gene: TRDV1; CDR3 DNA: TGTGCTCTCCCGTCTCACACCGATAAACTCATCTTT; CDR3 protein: CALPSHTDKLIF
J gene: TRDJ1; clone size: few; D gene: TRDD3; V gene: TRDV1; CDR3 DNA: TGTGCTCTTAGCCCACGTGGGGGATACTCCCCCGATAAACTCATCTTT; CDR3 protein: CALSPRGGYSPDKLIF
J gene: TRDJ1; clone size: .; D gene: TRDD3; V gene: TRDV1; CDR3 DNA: TGTGCTCTTGGGGAGATGCTTCCCCCCCTACTGGGGGACACCGATAAACTCATCTTT; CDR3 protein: CALGEMLPPLLGDTDKLIF
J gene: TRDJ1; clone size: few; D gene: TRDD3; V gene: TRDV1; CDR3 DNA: TGTGCTCTTGGGGAATTTCCTCCCTCAAACTGGGGGTACACCGATAAACTCATCTTT; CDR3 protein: CALGEFPPSNWGYTDKLIF
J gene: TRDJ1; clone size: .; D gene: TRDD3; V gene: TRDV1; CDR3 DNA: TGTGCTCTTGGGGAACTAGGGTACGTGTACTGGGGGGCCCCGTACACCGATAAACTCATCTTT; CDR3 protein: CALGELGYVYWGAPYTDKLIF
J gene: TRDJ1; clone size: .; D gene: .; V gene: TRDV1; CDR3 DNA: TGTGCTCTTGGGGGGAAGTCCAAGACAATTGGTTATTGGTCTAAGCTCATCTTT; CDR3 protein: CALGGKSKTIGYWSKLIF
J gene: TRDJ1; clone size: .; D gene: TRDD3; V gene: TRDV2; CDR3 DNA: TGTGCCTGTGACACCTTAACTTGTAATGGGGGATACGCGAGGGGCGATAAACTCATCTTT; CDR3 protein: CACDTLTCNGGYARGDKLIF
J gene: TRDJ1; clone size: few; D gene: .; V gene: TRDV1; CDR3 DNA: TGTGCTCTTGGGGAACTAACCCCGCCCTACTCGGGCTACACCGATAAACTCATCTTT; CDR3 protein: CALGELTPPYSGYTDKLIF
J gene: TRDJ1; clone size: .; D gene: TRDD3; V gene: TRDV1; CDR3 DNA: TGTGCTCTTGGGGAAGGTTCCTTCCTTTCTGGGGGATACGGGACCGATAAACTCATCTTT; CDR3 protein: CALGEGSFLSGGYGTDKLIF
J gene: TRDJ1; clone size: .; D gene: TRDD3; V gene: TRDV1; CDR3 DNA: TGTGCTCTTGTTCAGGACTGGGGGAGTTACACCGATAAACTCATCTTT; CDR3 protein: CALVQDWGSYTDKLIF
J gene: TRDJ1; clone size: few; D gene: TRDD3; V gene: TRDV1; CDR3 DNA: TGTGCTCTTGGGGAATTGGGATACTGGGTCGATAAACTCATCTTT; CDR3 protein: CALGELGYWVDKLIF
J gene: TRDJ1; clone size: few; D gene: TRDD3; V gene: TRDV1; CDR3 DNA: TGTGCTCTTTTTTGGGGGGTTGGGGGATACGAGTACACCGATAAACTCATCTTT; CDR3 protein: CALFWGVGGYEYTDKLIF
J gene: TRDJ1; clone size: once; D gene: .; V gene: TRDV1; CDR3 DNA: TGTGCTCTTGGGCCCCGCTTGGGCTTCCTAACAGAAGGGGTGGGGGGGCCTAAACTCATCTTT; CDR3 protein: CALGPRLGFLTEGVGGPKLIF
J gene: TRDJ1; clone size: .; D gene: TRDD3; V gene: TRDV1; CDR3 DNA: TGTGCTCTTGGGGTCACACCCTGGGGGTATACCGATAAACTCATCTTT; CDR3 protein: CALGVTPWGYTDKLIF
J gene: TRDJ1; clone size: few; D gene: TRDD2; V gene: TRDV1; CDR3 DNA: TGTGCTCTTGGGGAAAGGGGTTACCCTTCCTACAAGGGTGGGGATTTCACCGTCACCGATAAACTCATCTTT; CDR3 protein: CALGERGYPSYKGGDFTVTDKLIF
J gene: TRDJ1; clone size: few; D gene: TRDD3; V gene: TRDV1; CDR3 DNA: TGTGCTCTTGGGGATCTCCCCCGGGGGATACGCAAAGGCACCGATAAACTCATCTTT; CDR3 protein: CALGDLPRGIRKGTDKLIF
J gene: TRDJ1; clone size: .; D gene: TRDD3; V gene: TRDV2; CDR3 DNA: TGTGCCTGTGAAATAGGGAGAACTGGGGGAAACCTAAACACCGATAAACTCATCTTT; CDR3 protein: CACEIGRTGGNLNTDKLIF
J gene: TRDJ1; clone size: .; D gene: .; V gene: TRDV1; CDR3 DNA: TGTGCTCTTGGGGACACCACCCTACGTAATCTGGGAGGACGGAAGGTGGCCGATAAACTCATCTTT; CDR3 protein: CALGDTTLRNLGGRKVADKLIF
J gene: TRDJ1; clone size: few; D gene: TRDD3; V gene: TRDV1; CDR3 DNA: TGTGCTCTTGGGGCGCCTCCCTTCGACTGGGGGATTAGGGGAGACCTCGATAAACTCATCTTT; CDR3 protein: CALGAPPFDWGIRGDLDKLIF
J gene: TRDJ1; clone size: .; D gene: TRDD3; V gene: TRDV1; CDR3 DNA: TGTGCTCTTGGGGAACTAGTCCCCCTTCCTCCACACTGGGGGATAGATAAACTCATCTTT; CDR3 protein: CALGELVPLPPHWGIDKLIF
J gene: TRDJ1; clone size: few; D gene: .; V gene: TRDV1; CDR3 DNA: TGTGCTCTTGGGGAACTATCGACCTACGTAGACTGGACAACTTCGAGGTACACCGATAAACTCATCTTT; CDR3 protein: CALGELSTYVDWTTSRYTDKLIF
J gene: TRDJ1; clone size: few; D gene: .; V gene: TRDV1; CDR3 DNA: TGTGCTCTTGGGGACCTAGGAACCGATAAACTCATCTTT; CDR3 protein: CALGDLGTDKLIF